Presented here are 7 T cell receptor beta chains from one specimen sequenced in a study of cytomegalovirus exposure and HLA in healthy donors. Sequencing was performed with immunoSEQ multiplex PCR; in TCRdb, only in-frame clones are kept and a portion is missing. The sample has about 160,000 clones, 85% to 90% seen once. The sequenced sample was PBMCs. The origin of the receptors is a woman younger than 45 in good health and CMV-seronegative.

The chain is built from TRBV20-1 and TRBJ1-1; D gene unclear. The CDR3 is 11 amino acids. The germline CDR1 and CDR2 sequences are DFQATT and SNEGSKA (reference sequence). Trimming left V 5 bases short and J 4 bases short, with 8 bases between. The CDR3 DNA reads as TGCAGTGCTCTTTGGGTCACTGAAGCTTTCTTT. This translates into CSALWVTEAFF.

This sequence joins TRBV7-2 and TRBJ2-5; 7 positions agree with TRBD1. Germline CDR1 is SGHTA and CDR2 is FQGNSA. The CDR3 runs to 15 residues. Losses at the gene ends were 1 base for V and 5 bases for J; bases not matched to a gene: 7. Here the CDR3 reads CASSLGGGRGETQYF. DNA for the CDR3: TGTGCCAGCAGCTTAGGTGGTGGCAGGGGGGAGACCCAGTACTTC.

The V call is TRBV19, the J call TRBJ2-2; possibly TRBD1 for D (8 bases). V was trimmed by 3 bases and J by 5 bases, leaving 13 bases between them. Germline CDR1 is LNHDA and CDR2 is SQIVND (reference sequence). This CDR3 region has 15 residues. The CDR3 sequence: CASSIPQGGTGELFF. The DNA of the CDR3 is TGTGCCAGTAGTATCCCACAGGGGGGGACCGGGGAGCTGTTTTTT.

This clone was seen more than once but under ten times. V usage is TRBV2 and J usage is TRBJ1-2; D is possibly TRBD1 (6 bases). V dropped 11 bases and J dropped 8 bases, with 18 bases sitting between them. The CDR3 extends over 12 amino acids. CDR1 and CDR2 (germline): SNHLY, FYNNEI. In nucleotides, the CDR3 is TGTGCCGGAACGGGGACACCCAACGGCTACACCTTC. Amino acid sequence: CAGTGTPNGYTF. Drawing the rest from reference TRBV2 and TRBJ1-2, the complete variable domain is EPEVTQTPSHQVTQMGQEVILRCVPISNHLYFYWYRQILGQKVEFLVSFYNNEISEKSEIFDDQFSVERPDGSNFTLKIRSTKLEDSAMYFCAGTGTPNGYTFGSGTRLTVV.

V usage is TRBV19 and J usage is TRBJ1-4, with D possibly being TRBD1 (5 bases). The CDR3 consists of 15 residues. The germline V and J ends were trimmed by 3 bases and 7 bases, with 15 bases remaining between them. Looked up from germline, CDR1 is LNHDA and CDR2 is SQIVND (reference sequence). CDR3 residues: CASSISGARGEKLFF. The CDR3 DNA sequence: TGTGCCAGTAGTATCTCTGGGGCGAGAGGTGAAAAACTGTTTTTT.

About this clone itself: One end of the junction is discordant with germline, which a read error may explain. The chain links TRBV29-1 to TRBJ2-3, with D tentatively TRBD1 (5 bases). The CDR3 runs 14 residues. The germline gives CDR1 SQVTM, CDR2 ANQGSEA. This chain's CDR3 is CSVEDFRETDTQYF. CDR3 nucleotides: TGCAGCGTGGAAGATTTCAGGGAAACAGATACGCAGTATTTT.

The V gene is TRBV5-5, the J gene TRBJ1-5; perhaps TRBD1 as D (5 bases). Between the trimmed V and J ends, which lost 4 bases and 9 bases, there was a span of 26 bases. Germline loops: CDR1 SGHKS, CDR2 YYEKEE (reference sequence). CDR3 length: 17 amino acids. The CDR3 spells CASSDYRRRGVTSPQHF. Here the CDR3 DNA reads TGTGCCAGCAGCGATTACAGGAGACGGGGGGTTACATCGCCCCAGCATTTT.